The rows below give T cell receptor beta chains drawn from one sample of a study of CD8+ T cells in alopecia areata. Profiled with immunoSEQ multiplex PCR; TCRdb holds only in-frame clones, not every one. Of under 65,000 clones in the sample, roughly two fifths were seen once. Sample: NKG2D-low CD8+ T cells sorted from blood. The receptors shown here come from a human donor with alopecia areata. Each CDR3 is given with its conserved first and last residue. The D gene is left open where the match is weak. A row's size may be missing; if present it is once, few, many or a size class.

CDR3nt,CDR3aa,abundance,len,v_gene,j_gene,d_gene
TGTGCCAGCAGCCTTTGGCGGGGGGAACTGTTTTTT,CASSLWRGELFF,few,12,TRBV14,TRBJ1-4,-
TGTGCCAGCAGCTTGGAGCGGGGGGCGCGTAATCCGCAGTATTTT,CASSLERGARNPQYF,-,15,TRBV5-4,TRBJ2-3,TRBD2
TGCGCCAGCAGCCAGGGACTAGCGGGGGATCAAGAGACCCAGTACTTC,CASSQGLAGDQETQYF,-,16,TRBV5-1,TRBJ2-5,TRBD2
TGTGCCAGCAGCCCTAGACGGGACCGTCGGATTCAGTACTTC,CASSPRRDRRIQYF,-,14,TRBV7-2,TRBJ2-4,-
TGTGCCAGCAGCGTGACCGGGACAGCTGGCTACGAGCAGTACTTC,CASSVTGTAGYEQYF,-,15,TRBV9,TRBJ2-7,TRBD1
TGTGCCAGCAGCGGAGGGGCAGAGAATAACTATGGCTACACCTTC,CASSGGAENNYGYTF,few,15,TRBV7-9,TRBJ1-2,-
TGTGCCAGCAGCCTAGAGGGGTTCACTGAAGCTTTCTTT,CASSLEGFTEAFF,-,13,TRBV11-2,TRBJ1-1,-
TGTGCCAGCAGTTTCGGGACCGAGCAGTTCTTC,CASSFGTEQFF,-,11,TRBV28,TRBJ2-1,-
TGTGCCGCTGGTGGCTTTTCAGGCACAGATACGCAGTATTTT,CAAGGFSGTDTQYF,few,14,TRBV2,TRBJ2-3,-
TGCAGCGTTCCTACGCCCGGGACAGGGCTCACTGAAGCTTTCTTT,CSVPTPGTGLTEAFF,few,15,TRBV29-1,TRBJ1-1,TRBD1
TGTGCCAGCATTGGTGGCAAGAATGAGCAGTTCTTC,CASIGGKNEQFF,-,12,TRBV2,TRBJ2-1,-
TGTGCCAGCAGCTTCCGGACCTCAATCGACGAAAAACTGTTTTTT,CASSFRTSIDEKLFF,-,15,TRBV7-9,TRBJ1-4,-
TGTGCCAGTAGGAGGGACAGGGCAAGTGGCGAGCAGTACTTC,CASRRDRASGEQYF,-,14,TRBV19,TRBJ2-7,TRBD1